This TCR beta chain comes out of a study of regulatory T cells in long-lasting Graves disease. Study conclusions and caveats: Persistent disease showed a preference for TRBV28, TRBJ1-2 and TRBJ2-5.

The CDR3 is made up of 13 amino acids. CDR1 is MNHEY and CDR2 is SVGAGI in the germline V gene. Trimming removed 0 bases from V and 8 bases from J, with 8 bases in between. Arm-PCR with iRepertoire HTBI primers amplified the CDR3 regions for these TCR beta libraries. TCRdb redid the calling of the multiplex PCR reads with MiXCR, one entry per CDR3 protein. The sample consists of 400,000 to 600,000 distinct CDR3 sequences, 20% to 25% of them appearing once. This clonotype has at least ten counts. Its target is not known. Specified time point: persistent/refractory GD, antithyroid drugs over 5 years with positive TRAb. PBMC-extracted RNA yielded the TCR library.

This sequence joins TRBV6-5 and TRBJ2-4; D might be TRBD1 (5 bases). The sequence was collected from a female donor with Graves disease. The sample was peripheral blood mononuclear cells (PBMCs), taken when the disease was refractory, from a patient treated with antithyroid drugs. The CDR3 reads CASSYSGVDIQYF. In nucleotides, the CDR3 is TGTGCCAGCAGTTACTCAGGGGTGGACATTCAGTACTTC.